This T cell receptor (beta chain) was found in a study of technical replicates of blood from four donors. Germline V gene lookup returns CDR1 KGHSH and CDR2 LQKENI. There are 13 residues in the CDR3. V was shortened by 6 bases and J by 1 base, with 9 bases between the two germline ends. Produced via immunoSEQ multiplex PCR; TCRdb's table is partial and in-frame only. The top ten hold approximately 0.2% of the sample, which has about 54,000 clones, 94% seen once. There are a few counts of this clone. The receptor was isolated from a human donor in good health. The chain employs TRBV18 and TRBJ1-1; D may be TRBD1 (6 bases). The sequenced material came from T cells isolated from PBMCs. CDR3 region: CASSRDKNTEAFF. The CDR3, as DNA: TGTGCCAGCTCCCGGGACAAGAACACTGAAGCTTTCTTT. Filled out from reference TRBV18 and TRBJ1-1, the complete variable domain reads NAGVMQNPRHLVRRRGQEARLRCSPMKGHSHVYWYRQLPEEGLKFMVYLQKENIIDESGMPKERFSAEFPKEGPSILRIQQVVRGDSAAYFCASSRDKNTEAFFGQGTRLTVV.